The next 22 T cell receptor beta chains were all read from a single sample in a study of CD8+CD57+ T cells in acquired aplastic anemia. CDR3 and TCR beta VDJ profiling relied on genomic DNA as the template. TCRdb called the reads again in MiXCR, with one record for every CDR3 protein. There are fewer than 150,000 distinct CDR3 sequences in the sample; about 46% occur only once, and about 2.5% lies in the top ten. Sequencing input: sorted CD4+, CD8+, or CD8+CD57+ T cells (not recorded which) from PBMCs. These receptor sequences come from a human donor in good health, serving as a control.

This clonotype was observed at least ten times. The V gene is TRBV13, the J gene TRBJ2-1; D is perhaps TRBD1 (6 bases). This CDR3 has 18 amino acids. The V gene lost 5 bases and the J gene lost 4 bases, with 24 bases spanning the gap. Germline lookup yields CDR1 PRHDT and CDR2 FYEKMQ (reference sequence). CDR3 nucleotide sequence: TGTGCCAGCAGCACGCCCCGAGTGGGGGCGATGGGTTACAATGAGCAGTTCTTC. This encodes CASSTPRVGAMGYNEQFF.

Note on this clonotype: This clone may be a read error of a much larger clone one base away. The V gene is TRBV20-1, the J gene TRBJ1-2; tentative D call: TRBD1 (6 bases). CDR3 length: 15 amino acids. CDR1 and CDR2 from the germline V gene are DFQATT and SNEGSKA (reference sequence). V lost 0 bases, J lost 4 bases, and 15 bases lay in between. In DNA form, the CDR3 reads TGCAGTGCTAGAGATCGGGGGGCAGGGCCCTATGGCTACACCTTC. As protein: CSARDRGAGPYGYTF.

The chain is built from TRBV14 and TRBJ2-7, with 8 bases matching TRBD1. The V gene's germline CDR1 is SGHDN and CDR2 FVKESK. The junction had 13 bases not matched to a gene; V was cut back by 5 bases and J by 4 bases. This CDR3 region has 16 residues. The CDR3 coding sequence is TGTGCCAGCAGCGGTGGTGCCGGGACAGGAGCTTACGAGCAGTACTTC. Encoded protein: CASSGGAGTGAYEQYF.

This clonotype was counted only a few times. A much larger clone lies a single base off, so this may be a read error. This sequence joins TRBV20-1 and TRBJ1-4; possible D gene TRBD1, 6 bases. V dropped 6 bases and J dropped 8 bases, with 16 bases sitting between them. The CDR3 consists of 13 residues. Per the germline V gene, CDR1 is DFQATT and CDR2 is SNEGSKA (reference sequence). In nucleotides, the CDR3 is TGCAGTGCGTACGGGGGGCTAAGAGAAAAACTGTTTTTT. Translating gives CSAYGGLREKLFF.

V usage is TRBV20-1 and J usage is TRBJ1-1; the D is unclear. Germline V gives CDR1 DFQATT, CDR2 SNEGSKA (reference sequence). CDR3 length equals 14 residues. V was shortened by 1 base and J by 0 bases, with 9 bases between the two germline ends. This chain's CDR3 is CSARGTAMNTEAFF. The CDR3 DNA reads as TGCAGTGCTAGAGGTACAGCGATGAACACTGAAGCTTTCTTT.

This clonotype has at least ten counts. The chain employs TRBV5-6 and TRBJ2-7; D remains ambiguous. The CDR3 extends over 14 amino acids. The germline CDR1 and CDR2 sequences are SGHDT and YYEEEE. Trimming cost V 2 bases and J 1 base, with 10 bases left between them. CDR3 loop: CASSLTSYSYEQYF. In nucleotides, the CDR3 is TGTGCCAGCAGCTTAACAAGTTATTCCTACGAGCAGTACTTC. The full variable domain, rest sourced from reference TRBV5-6 and TRBJ2-7, is DAGVTQSPTHLIKTRGQQVTLRCSPKSGHDTVSWYQQALGQGPQFIFQYYEEEERQRGNFPDRFSGHQFPNYSSELNVNALLLGDSALYLCASSLTSYSYEQYFGPGTRLTVT.

This clonotype was found many times. The DNA for the CDR3 is TGCAGTGCTAGACCCCCCTATGGGGGGAACCAAGAGACCCAGTACTTC. Translation gives CSARPPYGGNQETQYF. The chain joins TRBV20-1 to TRBJ2-5, with a tentative D call TRBD2 (6 bases). This CDR3 has 16 residues. Looked up from germline, CDR1 is DFQATT and CDR2 is SNEGSKA (reference sequence). The germline V and J ends were trimmed by 2 bases and 0 bases, with 16 bases remaining between them.

About this clonotype: The junction does not match germline at one end; this may be a read error. The chain carries TRBV9 and TRBJ1-3; 8 nucleotides line up with TRBD1. Germline lookup yields CDR1 SGDLS and CDR2 YYNGEE. The CDR3 runs to 12 residues. CDR3 sequence (DNA): TGTGCCAGCAGCGTAGAGGGGCGGGACAGGCTCTTT. Residues: CASSVEGRDRLF.

The sample holds a few counts of this clonotype. CDR3 DNA sequence: TGTGCCAGTAGAACCGGGACAGGGCCTAATGAGCAGTTCTTC. Protein: CASRTGTGPNEQFF. This chain connects TRBV19 to TRBJ2-1, with TRBD1 identical over 9 bases. Germline CDR1 reads LNHDA; CDR2 reads SQIVND (reference sequence). The CDR3 covers 14 residues. J lost 7 bases, V lost 6 bases, and 7 bases had no gene match.

The chain carries TRBV24-1 and TRBJ1-5, with unresolved D. CDR1 KGHDR and CDR2 SFDVKD come from the germline V gene. CDR3 length: 8 amino acids. V was clipped by 7 bases and J by 13 bases, with 4 bases between them. In DNA, the CDR3 is TGTGCCACCAGCCAACAGCATTTT. Residues: CATSQQHF.

The chain recombines TRBV20-1 with TRBJ2-7, with TRBD1 matching over 10 bases. The CDR3 runs 13 residues. V lost 1 base and J lost 4; bases outside the gene matches: 1. Germline CDR1 reads DFQATT; CDR2 reads SNEGSKA (reference sequence). The DNA for the CDR3 is TGCAGTGCTAGAGTGGGACAGGGGTACGAGCAGTACTTC. It is translated as CSARVGQGYEQYF.

In this sample, this clonotype turned up many times. V usage is TRBV9 and J usage is TRBJ1-1; D not resolved. The CDR3 extends over 13 amino acids. Germline CDR1 and CDR2: SGDLS and YYNGEE. The V and J ends lost 6 bases and 0 bases respectively, with 9 bases between them. Here the CDR3 DNA reads TGTGCCAGCAATAAGGGAATGAACACTGAAGCTTTCTTT. Translated: CASNKGMNTEAFF.

The chain is built from TRBV6-1 and TRBJ2-7; no reliable D call. The germline CDR1 and CDR2 sequences are MNHNS and SASEGT. Trimming took 7 bases from V and 3 from J, leaving 16 bases between them. This CDR3 has 14 residues. The CDR3 loop is CASTVSTVFYEQYF. In DNA, the CDR3 is TGTGCCAGCACTGTAAGCACAGTCTTCTACGAGCAGTACTTC.

This sequence joins TRBV2 and TRBJ1-1; D gene ambiguous. In germline, CDR1 is SNHLY, CDR2 FYNNEI. Trimming removed 3 bases from V and 0 bases from J, with 11 bases in between. This CDR3 has 15 amino acids. CDR3 in amino acids: CASSDQEPMNTEAFF. As DNA, the CDR3 is TGTGCCAGCAGTGATCAAGAGCCGATGAACACTGAAGCTTTCTTT.

The chain links TRBV2 to TRBJ2-7; possibly TRBD1 or TRBD2 for D (7 bases each). The germline gives CDR1 SNHLY, CDR2 FYNNEI. The V gene lost 7 bases and the J gene lost 3 bases, with 10 bases spanning the gap. This CDR3 spans 12 amino acids. The CDR3 DNA reads as TGTGCCAGCAAGCGGGACAGCTACGAGCAGTACTTC. Translated, it gives CASKRDSYEQYF.

Note on this clonotype: One base away lies a much larger clone, so this may be a sequencing read error. This chain joins TRBV6-2 or TRBV6-3 and TRBJ2-4, with D unclear. Germline V CDR1 and CDR2: MNHEY, SVGEGT. The CDR3 runs to 13 residues. The CDR3 loop is CASGYVHLDIQYF. The CDR3 DNA reads TGTGCCAGCGGTTACGTACATCTGGACATTCAGTACTTC.

The chain couples TRBV11-1 to TRBJ1-2; tentatively, D is TRBD1 (5 bases). Germline V gene lookup returns CDR1 SGHAT and CDR2 FQDESV (reference sequence). Trimming took off 5 bases at V and 1 base at J, with 20 bases between the two ends. This CDR3 has 17 amino acids. Written as DNA, the CDR3 is TGTGCCAGCAGCCCCCCTTCGCAGGGTCTAGATAACTATGGCTACACCTTC. It codes for CASSPPSQGLDNYGYTF.

This clonotype was counted ten times or more. The CDR3 here is CASSFEQPMNTEAFF. In DNA, the CDR3 is TGTGCCAGCAGCTTTGAACAGCCTATGAACACTGAAGCTTTCTTT. This chain uses TRBV11-2 with TRBJ1-1; D not certain. The V gene lost 3 bases and the J gene lost 0 bases, with 11 bases spanning the gap. Germline V gene lookup returns CDR1 SGHAT and CDR2 FQNNGV. CDR3 length equals 15 residues.

The rearrangement uses TRBV10-3 and TRBJ2-7, with no clear D. The ends were cut back, 2 bases at V and 2 bases at J, with 1 base in the middle. In germline, CDR1 is ENHRY, CDR2 SYGVKD. CDR3 length equals 11 residues. Written as DNA, the CDR3 is TGTGCCATCAGTGAGGCCTACGAGCAGTACTTC. Amino acid sequence: CAISEAYEQYF.

The gene calls are TRBV29-1 and TRBJ2-7; TRBD1 agrees at 11 bases. Unmatched junction bases numbered 4, after V lost 1 base and J lost 2 bases. The CDR3 runs 15 residues. CDR1 and CDR2 (germline): SQVTM, ANQGSEA. For the CDR3, the DNA is TGCAGCGTTGAAGTCCCGGGACAGGGGGCCTACGAGCAGTACTTC. This encodes CSVEVPGQGAYEQYF.

The chain employs TRBV29-1 and TRBJ2-7, with D perhaps matching TRBD2 (5 bases). CDR3 length: 14 amino acids. V shed 3 bases and J shed 3 bases, with 15 bases lying between them. Per germline, CDR1 SQVTM and CDR2 ANQGSEA. The CDR3 is CSVDLRGPDYEQYF. CDR3 nucleotides: TGCAGCGTTGATCTTCGAGGGCCTGACTACGAGCAGTACTTC.

J is TRBJ1-3 and V is TRBV11-2, with D possibly being TRBD1 (5 bases). V was trimmed by 1 base and J by 2 bases, leaving 15 bases between them. The CDR3 loop spans 17 amino acids. Germline loops: CDR1 SGHAT, CDR2 FQNNGV. This CDR3 is CASSLVVAGRTGNTIYF. The CDR3 nucleotides read TGTGCCAGCAGCTTAGTAGTAGCAGGGCGGACTGGAAACACCATATATTTT.